The present TCR beta chain was sequenced within a study of cytomegalovirus exposure and HLA in healthy donors. Overall study: A data release that came early held roughly 90 million unique TCRs from HLA-typed donors. Overall study results and limits: Later analysis identified several of the most significant clusters that appeared linked to common viral pathogens. The study had only CMV serostatus as immune exposure information.

As for this clone: What it binds is unknown.

This PCR relied on a set of 60 Vbeta primers and 13 Jbeta primers. Produced via immunoSEQ multiplex PCR; TCRdb's table is partial and in-frame only. The table includes about 150,000 clones, 60% to 85% detected once. The germline gives CDR1 LNHDA, CDR2 SQIVND (reference sequence). J was trimmed by 5 bases and V by 3 bases; bases with no gene match: 13. CDR3 length equals 16 residues. What was sequenced was PBMCs. This TCR was recovered from a female donor in good health and CMV-seropositive. This chain connects TRBV19 to TRBJ2-7, with 7 bases that match TRBD2. In DNA, the CDR3 is TGTGCCAGTAGTATCATCCCCGGGGCGGGAGTTGACGAGCAGTACTTC. Translating it yields CASSIIPGAGVDEQYF.